This passage covers 4 T cell receptor beta chains from one sample sequenced in a study of cytomegalovirus exposure and HLA in healthy donors. Amplification used 60 Vbeta primers and 13 Jbeta primers. Only in-frame clones appear in the TCRdb table, and some are missing; sequencing was by immunoSEQ multiplex PCR. The sample shows 250,000 to 350,000 clones, 75% to 90% of them seen only once. The sample comprised PBMCs. The receptors originated from a man aged 35 to 55 in good health and CMV-seropositive.

The V call is TRBV7-8, the J call TRBJ2-7, with D possibly matching TRBD1 (6 bases). Germline loops: CDR1 SGHVS, CDR2 FQNEAQ. This CDR3 contains 15 residues. The V end was cut by 1 base, the J end by 3 bases, with 13 bases between. The CDR3 nucleotides are TGTGCCAGCAGCTTAGTAGGGGGTATCGGCTACGAGCAGTACTTC. It codes for CASSLVGGIGYEQYF.

The chain joins TRBV28 to TRBJ2-6, with TRBD1 as a possible D gene (5 bases). This CDR3 region has 18 residues. The germline V gene has CDR1 MDHEN and CDR2 SYDVKM. V was trimmed by 5 bases and J by 3 bases, leaving 20 bases between them. CDR3 sequence (DNA): TGTGCCAGCAGTCCTCTGGCCAGGGTCGATGGTGGGGCCAACGTCCTGACTTTC. Amino acids: CASSPLARVDGGANVLTF.

V gene TRBV7-9 combines with J gene TRBJ1-1; 9 nucleotides align to TRBD1. V was pared by 5 bases and J by 4 bases, with 5 bases of the junction left unmatched. CDR1 SEHNR and CDR2 FQNEAQ come from the germline V gene (reference sequence). The CDR3 extends over 14 amino acids. CDR3 nucleotide sequence: TGTGCCAGCAGCCTATGGGACAGGGCCACTGAAGCTTTCTTT. Protein product: CASSLWDRATEAFF.

V and J are TRBV4-1 and TRBJ2-4, with TRBD1 as a possible D gene (6 bases). Trimming took 3 bases from V and 0 from J, leaving 15 bases between them. The germline V gene encodes CDR1 MGHRA and CDR2 YSYEKL. CDR3 size: 17 residues. CDR3 residues: CASSQEADSLAKNIQYF. The CDR3 coding sequence is TGCGCCAGCAGCCAGGAGGCGGACAGTTTAGCCAAAAACATTCAGTACTTC.